The next 16 T cell receptor beta chains were all read from a single sample in a study of blood T cell repertoires in COVID-19. Profiled with immunoSEQ multiplex PCR; TCRdb holds only in-frame clones, not every one. Among 350,000 to 400,000 clones listed, 75% to 90% were seen once. Material: peripheral blood. Receptor source: a woman in her sixties with COVID-19, enrolled during active disease.

This clone appeared a single time. The chain couples TRBV5-1 to TRBJ2-2; 7 bases are a match to TRBD1. Germline V gene data show CDR1 as SGHRS and CDR2 as YFSETQ. The CDR3 is 15 amino acids. V lost 7 bases, J lost 7 bases, and 13 bases stayed unmatched. CDR3 DNA: TGCGCCAGCTCCCCGACCCGGGACAGAAACGGGGAGCTGTTTTTT. Its translation: CASSPTRDRNGELFF.

This clone has more than one count but fewer than ten. The chain joins TRBV5-1 to TRBJ1-2; 7 bases line up with TRBD1. J lost 4 bases, V lost 4 bases, and 10 bases had no gene match. The CDR3 is 15 amino acids. Looked up from germline, CDR1 is SGHRS and CDR2 is YFSETQ. The CDR3 loop reads CASSPRQGIGYGYTF. The CDR3 DNA follows: TGCGCCAGCAGCCCACGACAGGGTATTGGCTATGGCTACACCTTC. Full variable domain (outside the CDR3, taken from reference TRBV5-1 and TRBJ1-2): KAGVTQTPRYLIKTRGQQVTLSCSPISGHRSVSWYQQTPGQGLQFLFEYFSETQRNKGNFPGRFSGRQFSNSRSEMNVSTLELGDSALYLCASSPRQGIGYGYTFGSGTRLTVV.

The chain recombines TRBV5-1 with TRBJ2-2; 11 nucleotides agree with TRBD2. The CDR3 spans 19 residues. Per germline, CDR1 SGHRS and CDR2 YFSETQ. V gave up 0 bases and J gave up 0 bases; unmatched junction bases: 7. The CDR3 DNA sequence: TGCGCCAGCAGCTTGGCCGCTAGCGGGGGGCCTACGAACACCGGGGAGCTGTTTTTT. Protein: CASSLAASGGPTNTGELFF. The variable domain in full, completed from reference TRBV5-1 and TRBJ2-2, reads KAGVTQTPRYLIKTRGQQVTLSCSPISGHRSVSWYQQTPGQGLQFLFEYFSETQRNKGNFPGRFSGRQFSNSRSEMNVSTLELGDSALYLCASSLAASGGPTNTGELFFGEGSRLTVL.

The chain has TRBV5-1 and TRBJ1-2; weak D call: TRBD1 (5 bases). With 3 bases removed from V and 5 bases from J, the gap between germline ends came to 14 bases. In germline, CDR1 is SGHRS, CDR2 YFSETQ. This CDR3 region has 14 residues. The CDR3, as DNA: TGCGCCAGCAGCTCGCTGGGAGGGGAGTATGGCTACACCTTC. Amino acid sequence: CASSSLGGEYGYTF.

The rearrangement uses TRBV27 and TRBJ2-3, with a tentative D call TRBD2 (6 bases). The CDR3 contains 16 residues. Germline V CDR1 and CDR2: MNHEY, SMNVEV (reference sequence). V was trimmed by 2 bases and J by 0 bases, leaving 12 bases between them. The CDR3 region has the DNA TGTGCCAGCAGTTTAGGGACTGAACTCAGCACAGATACGCAGTATTTT. Protein: CASSLGTELSTDTQYF.

The CDR3 sequence: CVRSSGTPAEETQYF. CDR3 DNA sequence: TGTGTCAGAAGCTCCGGGACTCCAGCAGAAGAGACCCAGTACTTC. V gene TRBV7-5 combines with J gene TRBJ2-5; the table's D call, TRBD2, has no DNA check behind it. TRBV7-5 is a pseudogene segment. The CDR3 has 15 amino acids.

This chain connects TRBV20-1 to TRBJ2-1; 9 positions match TRBD2. After removal of 3 bases from V and 4 bases from J, the junction contained 4 bases not matched to a gene. Germline CDR1 and CDR2: DFQATT and SNEGSKA (reference sequence). The CDR3 consists of 14 residues. CDR3 protein: CSASGGGVYNEQFF. The CDR3 DNA reads as TGCAGTGCTAGTGGCGGGGGGGTATACAATGAGCAGTTCTTC.

The genes are TRBV3-1 (or the pseudogene TRBV3-2) and TRBJ2-3; D gene uncertain. CDR3 length: 13 residues. Between the trimmed V and J ends, which lost 0 bases and 9 bases, there was a span of 10 bases. Looked up from germline, CDR1 is LGHDT and CDR2 is YNNKEL (reference sequence). The CDR3 loop reads CASSQDGGWTQYF. The CDR3 DNA follows: TGTGCCAGCAGCCAAGATGGTGGCTGGACGCAGTATTTT.

J is TRBJ2-1 and V is TRBV9; 7 nucleotides agree with TRBD2. Germline V gene lookup returns CDR1 SGDLS and CDR2 YYNGEE. The V and J ends lost 5 bases and 12 bases, in that order; junction bases with no gene match: 5. The CDR3 contains 11 residues. CDR3 loop: CASSRGVVQFF. CDR3 nucleotides: TGTGCCAGCAGTCGGGGGGTTGTGCAGTTCTTC.

This rearrangement joins TRBV11-3 to TRBJ2-1, with 7 nucleotides matching TRBD1. The germline V gene encodes CDR1 SGHNT and CDR2 YENEEA. The ends lost 2 bases at V and 4 bases at J; junction bases unmatched: 8. This CDR3 has 16 amino acids. In DNA form, the CDR3 reads TGTGCCAGCAGCTTAATCCGAGACAGGGTATACAATGAGCAGTTCTTC. Amino acids: CASSLIRDRVYNEQFF.

The chain joins TRBV30 to TRBJ2-1, with 9 positions matching TRBD1. CDR3 length: 12 residues. Unmatched junction bases numbered 5, after V lost 3 bases and J lost 11 bases. Germline V gives CDR1 GTSNPN, CDR2 SVGIG (reference sequence). DNA of the CDR3: TGTGCCTGGAGCCAAACAGGGGGCCAGCAGTTCTTC. Translation gives CAWSQTGGQQFF.

The genes are TRBV4-1 and TRBJ2-3, with D tentatively TRBD2 (5 bases). The CDR3 has 15 residues. V was pared by 1 base and J by 7 bases, with 15 bases between. CDR1 and CDR2 (germline): MGHRA, YSYEKL. In DNA, the CDR3 is TGCGCCAGCAGCCAAGGGACTTCCGTCACGAATACGCAGTATTTT. Translating gives CASSQGTSVTNTQYF.

The rearrangement uses TRBV5-4 and TRBJ1-3; D is perhaps TRBD1 (6 bases). V lost 0 bases, J lost 2 bases, and 15 bases lay in between. Germline CDR1 SGHNT, CDR2 YYREEE (reference sequence). CDR3 length: 17 amino acids. CDR3 sequence (DNA): TGTGCCAGCAGCTTGGGGCCCGGCAGGGGAGCTGGAAACACCATATATTTT. Translation gives CASSLGPGRGAGNTIYF.

J is TRBJ2-7 and V is TRBV12-3 or TRBV12-4, with TRBD2 matching 7 bases. This CDR3 region has 12 residues. Germline trimming cut 6 bases from V and 7 bases from J; bases unmatched to any gene: 6. This chain's CDR3 is CASSLNSGEQYF. CDR3 DNA sequence: TGTGCCAGCAGCTTAAATAGCGGGGAGCAGTACTTC.

This rearrangement joins TRBV14 to TRBJ2-5, with TRBD2 as a possible D gene (7 bases). Germline values: CDR1 SGHDN, CDR2 FVKESK. The CDR3 has 15 amino acids. The germline V and J ends were trimmed by 5 bases and 2 bases, with 15 bases remaining between them. The CDR3 is CASSNTAGAQETQYF. CDR3 nucleotide sequence: TGTGCCAGCAGCAACACCGCGGGGGCTCAAGAGACCCAGTACTTC.

The genes are TRBV5-1 and TRBJ2-1; 10 nucleotides match TRBD2. The junction had 9 bases not matched to a gene; V was cut back by 5 bases and J by 7 bases. The CDR3 totals 15 residues. The germline gives CDR1 SGHRS, CDR2 YFSETQ. The CDR3 bases are TGCGCCAGCAGTCTCAGCGGGGGGGCCTTTAATGAGCAGTTCTTC. Its protein is CASSLSGGAFNEQFF.